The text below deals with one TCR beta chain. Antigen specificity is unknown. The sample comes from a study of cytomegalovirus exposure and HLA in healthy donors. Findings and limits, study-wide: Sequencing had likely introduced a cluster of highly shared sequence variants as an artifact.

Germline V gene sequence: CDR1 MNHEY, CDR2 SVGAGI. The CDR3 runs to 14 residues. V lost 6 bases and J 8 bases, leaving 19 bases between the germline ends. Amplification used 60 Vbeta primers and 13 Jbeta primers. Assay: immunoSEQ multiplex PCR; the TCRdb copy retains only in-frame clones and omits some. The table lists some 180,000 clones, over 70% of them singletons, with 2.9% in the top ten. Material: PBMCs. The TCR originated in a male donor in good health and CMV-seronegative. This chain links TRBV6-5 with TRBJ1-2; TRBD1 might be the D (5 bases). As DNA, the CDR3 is TGTGCCAGCAGCCCTGGGACTCTATCGGGAGGCTACACCTTC. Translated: CASSPGTLSGGYTF.